This TCR beta chain originates from a study of T cells in Graves' hyperthyroidism and ophthalmopathy. Study observations and caveats: Stable hyperthyroidism and ophthalmopathy were separated using 13 V-J signatures. Also found in blood were most expanded thyroid clonotypes above 0.001.

This clonotype was observed at least ten times. The antigen remains unidentified. V lost 5 bases, J lost 4 bases, and 6 bases stayed unmatched. Germline V lookup: CDR1 MNHNS, CDR2 SASEGT. The CDR3 runs 14 residues. The TCR beta CDR3 regions underwent amplification using RNA transcripts as the source. A first-round RT-PCR of the TCR CDR3 used the HTBI primer set. TCRdb called the multiplex PCR reads again in MiXCR, with one record for every CDR3 protein. The sample lists around 610,000 distinct CDR3 sequences, roughly 14% occurring once. This sample holds PBMCs from about 9.3 ml fresh peripheral blood. The sequenced sample consisted of blood. This receptor was taken from a woman in her forties with Graves' ophthalmopathy. This chain links TRBV6-1 with TRBJ2-5; 8 positions agree with TRBD1. The CDR3 here is CASSIGQGVETQYF. The CDR3 DNA reads as TGTGCCAGCAGTATTGGACAGGGCGTAGAGACCCAGTACTTC.